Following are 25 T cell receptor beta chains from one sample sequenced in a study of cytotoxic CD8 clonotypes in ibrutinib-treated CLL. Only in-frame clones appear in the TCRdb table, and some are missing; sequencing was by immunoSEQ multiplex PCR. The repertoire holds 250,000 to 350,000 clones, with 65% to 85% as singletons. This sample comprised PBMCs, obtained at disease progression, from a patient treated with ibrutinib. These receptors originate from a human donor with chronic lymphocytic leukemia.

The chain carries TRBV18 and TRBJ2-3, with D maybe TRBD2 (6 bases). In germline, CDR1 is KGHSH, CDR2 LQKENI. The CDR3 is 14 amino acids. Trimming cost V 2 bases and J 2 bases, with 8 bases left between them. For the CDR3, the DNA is TGTGCCAGCTCACCATTGGACTACACAGATACGCAGTATTTT. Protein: CASSPLDYTDTQYF.

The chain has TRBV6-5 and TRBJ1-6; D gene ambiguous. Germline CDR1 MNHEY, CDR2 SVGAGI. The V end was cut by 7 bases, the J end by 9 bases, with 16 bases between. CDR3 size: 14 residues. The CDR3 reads CASTQNPIGSPLHF. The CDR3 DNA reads TGTGCCAGCACCCAAAATCCCATAGGTTCACCCCTCCACTTT.

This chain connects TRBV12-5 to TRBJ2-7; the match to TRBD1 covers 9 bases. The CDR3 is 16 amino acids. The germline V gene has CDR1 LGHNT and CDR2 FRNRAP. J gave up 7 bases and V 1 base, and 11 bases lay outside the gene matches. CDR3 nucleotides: TGTGCTAGTGGTTTGGCGACCGGGACAGGGTTGGCGGAGCAGTACTTC. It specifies CASGLATGTGLAEQYF.

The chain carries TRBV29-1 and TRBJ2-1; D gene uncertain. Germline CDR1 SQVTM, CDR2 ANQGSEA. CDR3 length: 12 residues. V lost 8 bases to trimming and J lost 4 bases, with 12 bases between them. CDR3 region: CSSYAGYNEQFF. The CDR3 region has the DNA TGCAGCTCCTACGCTGGGTACAATGAGCAGTTCTTC.

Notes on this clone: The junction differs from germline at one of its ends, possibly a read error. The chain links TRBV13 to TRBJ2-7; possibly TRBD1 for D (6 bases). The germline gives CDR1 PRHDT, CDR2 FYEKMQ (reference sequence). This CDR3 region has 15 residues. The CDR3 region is CASSIGAGATNEQYF. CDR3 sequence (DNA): TGTGCCAGCAGCATAGGCGCAGGGGCGACCAACGAGCAGTACTTC.

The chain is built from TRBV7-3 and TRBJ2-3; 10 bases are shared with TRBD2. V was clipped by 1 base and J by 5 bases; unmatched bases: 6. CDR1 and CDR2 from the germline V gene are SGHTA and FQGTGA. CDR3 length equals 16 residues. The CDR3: CASSLSPSGGIDTQYF. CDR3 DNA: TGTGCCAGCAGCTTAAGTCCTAGCGGGGGTATAGATACGCAGTATTTT.

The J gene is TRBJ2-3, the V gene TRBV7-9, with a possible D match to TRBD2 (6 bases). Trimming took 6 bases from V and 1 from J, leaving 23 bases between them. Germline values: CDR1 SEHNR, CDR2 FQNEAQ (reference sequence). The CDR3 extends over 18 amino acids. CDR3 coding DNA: TGTGCCAGCAGGAAAGAGGGACTGTTCCCGTTGGGCACAGATACGCAGTATTTT. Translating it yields CASRKEGLFPLGTDTQYF.

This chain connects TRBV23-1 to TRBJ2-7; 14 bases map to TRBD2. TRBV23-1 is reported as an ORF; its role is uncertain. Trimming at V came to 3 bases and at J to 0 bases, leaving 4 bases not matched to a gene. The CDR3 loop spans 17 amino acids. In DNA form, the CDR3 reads TGCGCCAGCAGTCATCTTGGACTAGCGGGAGGCTCCTACGAGCAGTACTTC. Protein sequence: CASSHLGLAGGSYEQYF.

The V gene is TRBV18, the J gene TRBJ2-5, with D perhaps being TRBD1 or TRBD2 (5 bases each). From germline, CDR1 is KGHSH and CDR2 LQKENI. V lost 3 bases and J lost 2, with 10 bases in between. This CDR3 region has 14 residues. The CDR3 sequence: CASSPGTGQETQYF. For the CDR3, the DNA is TGTGCCAGCTCACCGGGGACGGGACAAGAGACCCAGTACTTC.

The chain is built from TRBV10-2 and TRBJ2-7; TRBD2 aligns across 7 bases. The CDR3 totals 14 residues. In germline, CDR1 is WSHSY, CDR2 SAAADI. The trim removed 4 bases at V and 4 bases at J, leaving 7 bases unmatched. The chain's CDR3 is CASSVAGVGYEQYF. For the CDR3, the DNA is TGCGCCAGCAGTGTGGCGGGAGTTGGGTACGAGCAGTACTTC.

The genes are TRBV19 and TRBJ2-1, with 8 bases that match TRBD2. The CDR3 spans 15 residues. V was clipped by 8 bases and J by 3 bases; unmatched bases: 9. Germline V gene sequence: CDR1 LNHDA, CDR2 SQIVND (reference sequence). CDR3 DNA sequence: TGTGCCAGTGAGCGGGCGGGGGGCGGCTACAATGAGCAGTTCTTC. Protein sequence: CASERAGGGYNEQFF.

CDR3 sequence (DNA): TGTGCCAGCATAGGGGGAGTAAGAGAAAAACTGTTTTTT. Its translation: CASIGGVREKLFF. The gene calls are TRBV28 and TRBJ1-4, with TRBD1 as a possible D gene (6 bases). Per the germline V gene, CDR1 is MDHEN and CDR2 is SYDVKM. V lost 7 bases to trimming and J lost 8 bases, with 14 bases between them. The CDR3 runs 13 residues.

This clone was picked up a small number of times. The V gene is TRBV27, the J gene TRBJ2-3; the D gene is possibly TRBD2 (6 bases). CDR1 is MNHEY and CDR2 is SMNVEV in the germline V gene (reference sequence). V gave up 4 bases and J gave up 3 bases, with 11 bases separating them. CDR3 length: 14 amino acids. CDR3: CASSYRTTTDTQYF. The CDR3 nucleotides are TGTGCCAGCAGTTACCGGACTACTACAGATACGCAGTATTTT.

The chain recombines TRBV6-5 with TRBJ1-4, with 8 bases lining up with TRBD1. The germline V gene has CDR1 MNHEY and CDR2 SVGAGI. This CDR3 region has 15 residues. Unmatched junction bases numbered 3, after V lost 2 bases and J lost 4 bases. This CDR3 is CASSYQTGVNEKLFF. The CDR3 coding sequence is TGTGCCAGCAGTTACCAGACAGGGGTTAATGAAAAACTGTTTTTT.

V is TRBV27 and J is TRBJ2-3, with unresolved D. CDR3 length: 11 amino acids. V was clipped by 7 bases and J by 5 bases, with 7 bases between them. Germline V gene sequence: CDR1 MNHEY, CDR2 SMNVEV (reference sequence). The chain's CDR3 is CASIWLDTQYF. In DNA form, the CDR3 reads TGTGCCAGCATTTGGTTAGATACGCAGTATTTT.

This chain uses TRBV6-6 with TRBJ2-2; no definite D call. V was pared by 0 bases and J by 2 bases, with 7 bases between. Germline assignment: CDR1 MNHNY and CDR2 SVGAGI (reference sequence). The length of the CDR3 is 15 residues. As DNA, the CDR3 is TGTGCCAGCAGTTACTCGCCCGTCAACACCGGGGAGCTGTTTTTT. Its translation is CASSYSPVNTGELFF.

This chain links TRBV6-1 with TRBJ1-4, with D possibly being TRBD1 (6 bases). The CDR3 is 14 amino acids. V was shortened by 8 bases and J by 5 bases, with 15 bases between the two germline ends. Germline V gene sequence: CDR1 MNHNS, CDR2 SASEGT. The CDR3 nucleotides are TGTGCCAGCGTCCCCAGGGGATGGAATGAAAAACTGTTTTTT. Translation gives CASVPRGWNEKLFF.

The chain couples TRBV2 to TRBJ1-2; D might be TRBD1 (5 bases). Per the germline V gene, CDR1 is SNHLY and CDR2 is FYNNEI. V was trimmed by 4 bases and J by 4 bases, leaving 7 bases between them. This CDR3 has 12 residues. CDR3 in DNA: TGTGCCAGCAGTGGGGGACCCTATGGCTACACCTTC. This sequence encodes CASSGGPYGYTF.

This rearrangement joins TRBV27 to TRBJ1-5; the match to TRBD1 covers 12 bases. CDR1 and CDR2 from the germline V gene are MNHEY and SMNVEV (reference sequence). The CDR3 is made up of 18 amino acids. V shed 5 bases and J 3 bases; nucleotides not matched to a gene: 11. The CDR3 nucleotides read TGTGCCAGCAGTCTAGGGACAGGGGGCAACTCCCTCAATCAGCCCCAGCATTTT. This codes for CASSLGTGGNSLNQPQHF.

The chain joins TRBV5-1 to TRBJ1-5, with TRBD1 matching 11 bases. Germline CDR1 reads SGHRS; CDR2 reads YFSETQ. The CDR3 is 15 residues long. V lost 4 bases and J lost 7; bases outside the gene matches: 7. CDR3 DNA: TGCGCCAGCAGCCCTGGACAGGGGGCGAGGCAGCCCCAGCATTTT. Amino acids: CASSPGQGARQPQHF.

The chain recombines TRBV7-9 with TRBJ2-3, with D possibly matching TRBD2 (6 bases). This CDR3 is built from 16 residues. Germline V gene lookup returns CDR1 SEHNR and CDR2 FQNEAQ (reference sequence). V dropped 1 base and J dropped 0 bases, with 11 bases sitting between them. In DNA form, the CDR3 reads TGTGCCAGCAGCTTAGTTCTAGCGCCTAGCACAGATACGCAGTATTTT. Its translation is CASSLVLAPSTDTQYF.

CDR3 in amino acids: CASSRGHLGGPEAFF. CDR3 in DNA: TGTGCCAGCAGCCGGGGACATTTAGGGGGGCCTGAAGCTTTCTTT. The chain recombines TRBV5-4 with TRBJ1-1, with D tentatively TRBD1 (6 bases). V lost 4 bases, J lost 6 bases, and 19 bases lay in between. In germline, CDR1 is SGHNT, CDR2 YYREEE (reference sequence). This CDR3 comprises 15 residues.

CDR3 region: CASSYGTGGNSPLHF. The CDR3 region has the DNA TGTGCCAGCAGTTACGGGACAGGGGGCAATTCACCCCTCCACTTT. The rearrangement joins TRBV6-5 to TRBJ1-6; 12 bases align to TRBD1. The germline V gene encodes CDR1 MNHEY and CDR2 SVGAGI. V was clipped by 2 bases and J by 7 bases; unmatched bases: 0. This CDR3 region has 15 residues.

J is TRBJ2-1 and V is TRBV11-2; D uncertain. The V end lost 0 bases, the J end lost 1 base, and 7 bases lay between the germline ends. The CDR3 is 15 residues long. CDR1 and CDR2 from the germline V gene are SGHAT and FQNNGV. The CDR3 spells CASSLDPFSYNEQFF. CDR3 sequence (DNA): TGTGCCAGCAGCTTAGATCCCTTTTCCTACAATGAGCAGTTCTTC.

The CDR3 sequence is CASSDLGTDLYEQYF. The CDR3 DNA reads as TGTGCCAGCAGCGACCTCGGGACAGACCTCTACGAGCAGTACTTC. The chain carries TRBV11-2 and TRBJ2-7; TRBD1 agrees at 7 bases. In germline, CDR1 is SGHAT, CDR2 FQNNGV. The V gene end was trimmed by 5 bases and the J gene end by 3 bases; junction bases not matched to a gene: 10. This CDR3 region has 15 residues.